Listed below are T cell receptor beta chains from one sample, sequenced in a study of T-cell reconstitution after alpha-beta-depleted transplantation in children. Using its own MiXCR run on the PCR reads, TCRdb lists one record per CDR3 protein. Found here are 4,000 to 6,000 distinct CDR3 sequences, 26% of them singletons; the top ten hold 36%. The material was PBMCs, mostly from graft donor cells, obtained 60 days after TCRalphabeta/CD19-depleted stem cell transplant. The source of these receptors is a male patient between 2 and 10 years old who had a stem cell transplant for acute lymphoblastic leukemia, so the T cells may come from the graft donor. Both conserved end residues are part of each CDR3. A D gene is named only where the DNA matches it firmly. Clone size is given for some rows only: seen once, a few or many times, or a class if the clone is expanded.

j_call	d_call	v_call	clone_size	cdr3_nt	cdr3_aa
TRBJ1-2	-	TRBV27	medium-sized	TGTGCCAGCAGTTTATGGGGGCCCAAAAGTGGCTATGGCTACACCTTC	CASSLWGPKSGYGYTF
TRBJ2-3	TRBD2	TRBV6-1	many	TGTGCCAGCCGGAAGCAACCTAGCGGGAGAGTAGATACGCAGTATTTT	CASRKQPSGRVDTQYF
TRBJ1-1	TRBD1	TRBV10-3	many	TGTGCCATCAGTGGGGGGCAGGGGGCCACTGAAGCTTTCTTT	CAISGGQGATEAFF
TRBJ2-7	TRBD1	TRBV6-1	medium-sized	TGTGCCAGCAGTGTCGACAGGGGGCGCAGAGGGCAGTACTTC	CASSVDRGRRGQYF
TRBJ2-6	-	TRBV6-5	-	TGTGCCAGCAGTTACTCTTCGGGGTACTTAGGAACCAACGTCCTGACTTTC	CASSYSSGYLGTNVLTF
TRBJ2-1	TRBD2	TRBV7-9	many	TGTGCCAGCATCCCCCTTAGTAGCGGGAGTAGGAATGAGCAGTTCTTC	CASIPLSSGSRNEQFF
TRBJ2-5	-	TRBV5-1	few	TGCGCCAGCAGCAACGGGGGTGCTAAAGAGACCCAGTACTTC	CASSNGGAKETQYF
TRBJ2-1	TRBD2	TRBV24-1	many	TGTGCCACCAGTGACCCTAGCGGGAGGAACTACAATGAGCAGTTCTTC	CATSDPSGRNYNEQFF
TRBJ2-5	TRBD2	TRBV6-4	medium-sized	TGTGCCAGCGGGACCTCGGTGACTAGCGGAGGAGACTTAGGGGAGACCCAGTACTTC	CASGTSVTSGGDLGETQYF
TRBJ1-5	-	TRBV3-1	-	TGCCAGCTGCCGAGTAGGTGTAGCAATCAGCCCCAGCATTTT	CQLPSRCSNQPQHF
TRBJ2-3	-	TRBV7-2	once	TGTGCCAGCAGCTTGACTCGAAGAGATACGCAGTATTTT	CASSLTRRDTQYF
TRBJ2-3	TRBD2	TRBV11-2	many	TGTGCCAGCAGCTTAGGAAGGACTAGCGGGGTGGGGACAGATACGCAGTATTTT	CASSLGRTSGVGTDTQYF
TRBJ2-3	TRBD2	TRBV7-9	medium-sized	TGTGCCAGCAGCCTGGGACTAGCGGATGGGGCAGATACGCAGTATTTT	CASSLGLADGADTQYF
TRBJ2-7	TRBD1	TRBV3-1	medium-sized	TGTGCCAGCAGCCGCGGACAGGGGTTTAACGAGCAGTACTTC	CASSRGQGFNEQYF
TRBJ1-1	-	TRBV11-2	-	TGTGCCAGCAGCTTAGCTAGGTACCTAGATTCGAACACTGAAGCTTTCTTT	CASSLARYLDSNTEAFF
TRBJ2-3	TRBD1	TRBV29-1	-	TGCAGCGTTGAAGGAGGGACAGGGGCAGATACGCAGTATTTT	CSVEGGTGADTQYF
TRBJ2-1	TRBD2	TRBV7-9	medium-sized	TGTGCCAGCAGCTTAGGCTATAGCGGGAGGGCCATGGATGAGCAGTTCTTC	CASSLGYSGRAMDEQFF
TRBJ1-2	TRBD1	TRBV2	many	TGTGCCAGCAGTGACCGAGGACAGGAGATCAACTATGGCTACACCTTC	CASSDRGQEINYGYTF
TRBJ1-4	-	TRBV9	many	TGTGCCAGCAGCGCCCAGAGGACGGGACCGGGGGAAAAACTGTTTTTT	CASSAQRTGPGEKLFF
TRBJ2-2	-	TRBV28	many	TGTGCCACCTCAACTAGGGATTACACCGGGGAGCTGTTTTTT	CATSTRDYTGELFF
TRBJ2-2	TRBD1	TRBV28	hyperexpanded	TGTGCCAGCAGTTTATTAGCCCCGGGACAGGGGAACACCGGGGAGCTGTTTTTT	CASSLLAPGQGNTGELFF
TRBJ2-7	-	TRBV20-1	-	TGCAGTGCTAGTCCCACCCACGAGCAGTACTTC	CSASPTHEQYF
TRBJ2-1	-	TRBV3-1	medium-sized	TGTGCCAGCAGCCGGTTAGAGGGTGAGCAGTTCTTC	CASSRLEGEQFF
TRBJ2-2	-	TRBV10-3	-	TGTGCCATCAGTCCGGTAGCAGGCACCGGGGAGCTGTTTTTT	CAISPVAGTGELFF
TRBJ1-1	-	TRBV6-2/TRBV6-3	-	TGTGCCAGCAGCCCACCGGAGGCGAGCACTGAAGCTTTCTTT	CASSPPEASTEAFF
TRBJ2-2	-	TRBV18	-	TGTGCCAGCTCACCCCATGTGGCCGGGGAGCTGTTTTTT	CASSPHVAGELFF
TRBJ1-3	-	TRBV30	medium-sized	TGTGCCTGGAGTGAGTCCGGTAGGCACACCATATATTTT	CAWSESGRHTIYF
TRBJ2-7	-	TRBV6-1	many	TGTGCCAGCAGAGGGAGCTCTTCCTACGAGCAGTACTTC	CASRGSSSYEQYF
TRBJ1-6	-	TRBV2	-	TGTGCCAGCCTTCCGGACCGAAATTATTCACCCCTCCACTTT	CASLPDRNYSPLHF
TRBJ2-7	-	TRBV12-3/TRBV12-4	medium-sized	TGTGCCAGCAGTTTACGGGCGGGAAGGACCTACGAGCAGTACTTC	CASSLRAGRTYEQYF
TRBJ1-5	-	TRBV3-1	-	TGTGCCAGCACCCAACCAGGCAATCAGCCCCAGCATTTT	CASTQPGNQPQHF
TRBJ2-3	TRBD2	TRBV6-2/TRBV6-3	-	TGTGCCAGCAGGGGGACTAGCGGCACAGATACGCAGTATTTT	CASRGTSGTDTQYF
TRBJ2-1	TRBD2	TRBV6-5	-	TGTGCCAGCAGTTACCGGCCCCCAGGTAGCGGGAGGGTCAATGAGCAGTTCTTC	CASSYRPPGSGRVNEQFF
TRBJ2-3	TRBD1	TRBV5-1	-	TGCGCCAGCAGCTTACGACAGGGTCAGACAGATACGCAGTATTTT	CASSLRQGQTDTQYF
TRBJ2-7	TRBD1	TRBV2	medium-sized	TGTGCCAGCAGCGGGACAGGGAGGAACGAGCAGTACTTC	CASSGTGRNEQYF
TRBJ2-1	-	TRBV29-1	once	TGCAGCGTTGACCCTCTGGGAGGTCCGATATCCTACAATGAGCAGTTCTTC	CSVDPLGGPISYNEQFF
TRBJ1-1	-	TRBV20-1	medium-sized	TGCAGTGCTAGAGGGGGACACATGAACACTGAAGCTTTCTTT	CSARGGHMNTEAFF
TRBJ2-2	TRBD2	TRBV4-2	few	TGTGCCAGCAGCCAAGAAGGTCCGAGCGGGAGAACGGGCGGGGAGCTGTTTTTT	CASSQEGPSGRTGGELFF
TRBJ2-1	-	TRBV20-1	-	TGCAGTGCCATTAAGGGGGGACAGAGAAACAATGAGCAGTTCTTC	CSAIKGGQRNNEQFF
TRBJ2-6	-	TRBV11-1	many	TGTGCCAGCAGCGCCGTCCCCCGGGGACTCCGGTTCTCTGGGGCCAACGTCCTGACTTTC	CASSAVPRGLRFSGANVLTF
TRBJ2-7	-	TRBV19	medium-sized	TGTGCCAGTAGTGGAGGAGCGGGCCGGATCTACGAGCAGTACTTC	CASSGGAGRIYEQYF
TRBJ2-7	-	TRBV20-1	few	TGCAGTGCTCCACAGACAGGCTCCTACGAGCAGTACTTC	CSAPQTGSYEQYF
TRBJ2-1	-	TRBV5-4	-	TGTGCCAGCAGCCTAGCTAGCGAAAATGAGCAGTTCTTC	CASSLASENEQFF
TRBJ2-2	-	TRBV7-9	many	TGTGCCAGCAGCCCTGGGTGGGGGCCAGGCGGGGAGCTGTTTTTT	CASSPGWGPGGELFF
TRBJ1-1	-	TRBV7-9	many	TGTGCCAGCAGCTTACTGGGCGTTAACACTGAAGCTTTCTTT	CASSLLGVNTEAFF
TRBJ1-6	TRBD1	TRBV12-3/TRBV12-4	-	TGTGCCAGCAGTTCTTCCGGGACAGGTCCCTCACCCCTCCACTTT	CASSSSGTGPSPLHF
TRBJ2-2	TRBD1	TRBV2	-	TGTGCCAGCTGGGAAATCGGGACAGAGAACACCGGGGAGCTGTTTTTT	CASWEIGTENTGELFF
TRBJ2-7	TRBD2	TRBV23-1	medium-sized	TGCGCCAGCAGCCGGAATAGCGGGACCTACGAGCAGTACTTC	CASSRNSGTYEQYF
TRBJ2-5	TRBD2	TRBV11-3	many	TGTGCCAGCAGCTACTCCGGGACTAATGTCGAGACCCAGTACTTC	CASSYSGTNVETQYF
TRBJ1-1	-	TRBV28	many	TGTGCCAGCAGGTGGCAGCAGAACACTGAAGCTTTCTTT	CASRWQQNTEAFF